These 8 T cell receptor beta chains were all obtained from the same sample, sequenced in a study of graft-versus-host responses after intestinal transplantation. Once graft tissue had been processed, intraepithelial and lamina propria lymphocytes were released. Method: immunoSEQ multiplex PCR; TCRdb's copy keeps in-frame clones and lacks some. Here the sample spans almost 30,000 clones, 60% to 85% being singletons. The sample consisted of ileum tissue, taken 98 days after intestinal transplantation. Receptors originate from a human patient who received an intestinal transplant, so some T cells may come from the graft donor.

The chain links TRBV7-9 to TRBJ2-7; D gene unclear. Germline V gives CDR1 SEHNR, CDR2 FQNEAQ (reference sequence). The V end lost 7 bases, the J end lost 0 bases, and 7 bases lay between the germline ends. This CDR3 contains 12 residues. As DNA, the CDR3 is TGTGCCAGCAACTCGAACTCCTACGAGCAGTACTTC. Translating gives CASNSNSYEQYF. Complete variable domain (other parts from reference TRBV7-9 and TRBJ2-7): DTGVSQNPRHKITKRGQNVTFRCDPISEHNRLYWYRQTLGQGPEFLTYFQNEAQLEKSRLLSDRFSAERPKGSFSTLEIQRTEQGDSAMYLCASNSNSYEQYFGPGTRLTVT.

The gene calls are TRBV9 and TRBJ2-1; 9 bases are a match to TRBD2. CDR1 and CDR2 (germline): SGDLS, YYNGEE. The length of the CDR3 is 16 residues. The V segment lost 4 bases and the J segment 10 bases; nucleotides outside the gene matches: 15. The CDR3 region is CASSSTTGLAFQEQFF. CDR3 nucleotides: TGTGCCAGCAGCTCTACAACGGGACTAGCCTTCCAGGAGCAGTTCTTC.

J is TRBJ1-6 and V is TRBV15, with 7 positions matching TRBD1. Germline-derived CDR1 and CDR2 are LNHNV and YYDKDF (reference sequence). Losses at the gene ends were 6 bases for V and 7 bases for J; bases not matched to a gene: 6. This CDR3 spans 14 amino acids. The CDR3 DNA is TGTGCCACCAGTACCAGGGGGGAAAATTCACCCCTCCACTTT. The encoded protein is CATSTRGENSPLHF. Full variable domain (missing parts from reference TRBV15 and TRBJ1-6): DAMVIQNPRYQVTQFGKPVTLSCSQTLNHNVMYWYQQKSSQAPKLLFHYYDKDFNNEADTPDNFQSRRPNTSFCFLDIRSPGLGDTAMYLCATSTRGENSPLHFGNGTRLTVT.

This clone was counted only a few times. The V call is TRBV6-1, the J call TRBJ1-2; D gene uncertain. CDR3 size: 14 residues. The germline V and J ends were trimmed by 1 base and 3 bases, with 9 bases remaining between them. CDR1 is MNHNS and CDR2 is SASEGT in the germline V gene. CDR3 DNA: TGTGCCAGCAGTGAAGGTTACGGTGACTATGGCTACACCTTC. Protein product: CASSEGYGDYGYTF.

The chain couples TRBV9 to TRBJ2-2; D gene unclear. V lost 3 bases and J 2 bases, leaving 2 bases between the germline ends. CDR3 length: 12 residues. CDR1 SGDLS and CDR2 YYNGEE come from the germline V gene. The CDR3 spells CASSANTGELFF. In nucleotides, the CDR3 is TGTGCCAGCAGCGCAAACACCGGGGAGCTGTTTTTT.

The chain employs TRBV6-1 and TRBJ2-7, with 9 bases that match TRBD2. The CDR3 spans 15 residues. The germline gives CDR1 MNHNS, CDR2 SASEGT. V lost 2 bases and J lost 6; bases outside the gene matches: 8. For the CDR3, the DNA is TGTGCCAGCAGTGAATCTAACCTAGCGGGGCTCGAGCAGTACTTC. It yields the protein CASSESNLAGLEQYF.

The CDR3 sequence is CASSLLRGEENYGYTF. The CDR3 DNA reads as TGTGCCAGCAGCTTGCTCAGAGGAGAGGAAAACTATGGCTACACCTTC. This chain links TRBV5-8 with TRBJ1-2; D gene ambiguous. Per the germline V gene, CDR1 is SGHTS and CDR2 is YDEGEE. V dropped 1 base and J dropped 2 bases, with 15 bases sitting between them. The CDR3 has 16 residues.

In DNA, the CDR3 is TGTGCCAGCAGTGCACCCGGGACCGTAGAGACCCAGTACTTC. It is translated as CASSAPGTVETQYF. The chain recombines TRBV6-1 with TRBJ2-5, with D possibly called TRBD1 or TRBD2 (5 bases each). This CDR3 contains 14 residues. Trimming pared 4 bases from V and 4 bases from J, leaving 13 bases between. Germline CDR1 is MNHNS and CDR2 is SASEGT.